This TCR beta chain was recorded in a study of human T cells and chemical hapten exposure. Regarding time point: pre-sensitization, week 0. Treatment reported: therapeutic diphenylcyclopropenone sensitization with weekly scalp DPC. CDR3 length equals 17 residues. Looked up from germline, CDR1 is SGHAT and CDR2 is FQNNGV. Trimming stripped 6 bases from V and 7 bases from J, with 25 bases between. TCRdb reanalysed the RACE reads using MiXCR and keeps one entry per CDR3 protein. The sample carries about 120,000 distinct CDR3 sequences, approximately 15% recorded once. The chain carries TRBV11-2 and TRBJ2-4, with D perhaps matching TRBD1 (6 bases). The receptor was isolated from a woman younger than 35 with alopecia areata. Some clones in this sample may be carry-over from other donors' samples. The material was whole blood, obtained in connection with sensitization to the hapten diphenylcyclopropenone (DPC). Here the CDR3 DNA reads TGTGCCAGCAGGAAGAGGGCAGGGGCAGGGGAGTTGAACATTCAGTACTTC. As protein: CASRKRAGAGELNIQYF.